This is a list of T cell receptor beta chains from one sample in a study of tumor and adjacent non-tumor tissue in lung cancer. Using its own MiXCR run on the multiplex PCR reads, TCRdb lists one record per CDR3 protein. The sample has some 80,000 distinct CDR3 sequences, 76% seen once. Sequencing used distant non-tumor lung tissue. These receptors originate from a man between 65 and 85 years old with non-small cell lung cancer. Both conserved end residues are part of each CDR3. A D gene is named only where the DNA matches it firmly. Expanded clones are given a class, and other clones once, few, many or no size at all.

>-|TRBV29-1|-|TRBJ1-2
-
CIVISSGANGGSYGCTF
>-|TRBV11-3|-|TRBJ2-6
TGTGCCAGCAGCTTGCGATTGAGCTCTGGGGCCAGCGTCCTGACTTTC
CASSLRLSSGASVLTF
>-|TRBV20-1|-|TRBJ1-6
TGCAGTGCTAGAGGCAGATCCGGTGGTTCACCCCTCCACTTT
CSARGRSGGSPLHF
>-|TRBV11-2|-|TRBJ2-1
TGTGCCTACAGGGAAAGGGCCAGCGCCTGGGATCAGTTCTTC
CAYRERASAWDQFF
>-|TRBV11-2|-|TRBJ2-1
TGTGTCAGCAGCCCCCAAGGGCAGTACCATGAGCAGTTCTTC
CVSSPQGQYHEQFF
>many|TRBV5-1|-|TRBJ1-5
TGCGCCAGCAGCTTGGAAGGGAATGAAGCCCAGCATTTT
CASSLEGNEAQHF
>-|TRBV29-1|-|TRBJ1-2
TGCAGCGTTGTCCACTATATATCCTCGGGAGAAGATGGCTACACCTTC
CSVVHYISSGEDGYTF
>-|TRBV6-2/TRBV6-3|-|TRBJ2-1
TGTGCCAGCTCAGCGAGAGAGTCCTACAATGGGCTGTTCTTC
CASSARESYNGLFF
>-|TRBV6-2/TRBV6-3|TRBD2|TRBJ2-5
TGTGCCAGCAGTTCCATCAGCCTAGCGGGATCCGAACACAAAAAAGAGACCCAGTACTTC
CASSSISLAGSEHKKETQYF
>-|TRBV6-2/TRBV6-3|-|TRBJ1-1
TGTGCCAGTCGACATTTTGTGGGACAAATAAGAGAAGCTTTCTTT
CASRHFVGQIREAFF
>-|TRBV29-1|-|TRBJ2-5
TGCAGCACCAATCCCTACCTCCAGACAGGTCAAGAGACCCGGTACTTC
CSTNPYLQTGQETRYF
>-|TRBV11-2|-|TRBJ1-1
TGTGCCAGCGGCCTGACAAGGTTGGGCCTTGGGGATTTATTGAACACTGAAGATTTCTTT
CASGLTRLGLGDLLNTEDFF
>-|TRBV6-5|-|TRBJ1-1
TGTGCCAGGAGTTACTCGGCCAGCCCGAACACTGAAGCTTTTTTT
CARSYSASPNTEAFF
>-|TRBV11-3|-|TRBJ1-1
TGTGCCAGAAGCTTCCGAGACAGAACCTTGAACCCTGAAGCTTTCTTT
CARSFRDRTLNPEAFF
>few|TRBV4-2|-|TRBJ2-1
TGTGCCAGCAGCCTAAGGACAGGGGGACTAGCGGTCTACAATGAGCAGTTCTTC
CASSLRTGGLAVYNEQFF
>-|TRBV11-2|-|TRBJ2-1
TGTGCCATTAGCTTAGAACGTCGGGGGCGGACTTCCTACAATGAGCAGTTCTTC
CAISLERRGRTSYNEQFF
>-|TRBV11-1|-|TRBJ2-5
TGTGCCAGTGCGTCAGAGGTTTCGGAGAGCCAGTACTTC
CASASEVSESQYF
>-|TRBV4-1|TRBD2|TRBJ2-2
TGCGCCAGCAGCCTCGGAGAGGGAGGGACCGGGGAGCAGTTTTTT
CASSLGEGGTGEQFF
>-|TRBV4-1|-|TRBJ2-7
TGCGCCAGCAGCCGGACACTATATGGAGAAGGGGACGAGCAGTACTTC
CASSRTLYGEGDEQYF
>few|TRBV11-3|-|TRBJ2-3
TGTGCCAGTACCCGTCGGGGAGTAAGCACAGATACGCTGTATTTT
CASTRRGVSTDTLYF
>-|TRBV14|-|TRBJ2-2
TGTGCCAGCAGCCTTTACAAGGGGTTAGCGAGCTTGAACACCGGGGAACTGTTTTTT
CASSLYKGLASLNTGELFF
>-|TRBV29-1|TRBD1|TRBJ2-1
TGTAGCGTTGAACTGCTTCAGGGACAGGGAAGTGGATACAATGAGCAGTTGTTC
CSVELLQGQGSGYNEQLF
>many|TRBV6-1|TRBD2|TRBJ2-3
TGTGCCAGCACCAAACTAGCGGGGGGTTCCGGGGATACGCAGTATTTT
CASTKLAGGSGDTQYF
>-|TRBV10-1|-|TRBJ2-2
TGCGCCAGCAGTGATTTAGCTCCGAACACCAGGGAGCTGTTTTTT
CASSDLAPNTRELFF
>many|TRBV4-1|-|TRBJ2-7
TGCGCCAGCAGCCCAGGTCCCTTCGGAGATTCAGACGAGCAGTACTTC
CASSPGPFGDSDEQYF
>-|TRBV10-3|TRBD1|TRBJ1-5
TGTGCCATCAGTGAGCGGGACAGCAATCGGCACCAGCATTTT
CAISERDSNRHQHF
>-|TRBV5-6|-|TRBJ1-6
TGTGCCAGCAGCCGCGTTAGATCACCCCTCCACTTT
CASSRVRSPLHF
>-|TRBV6-1|-|TRBJ1-4
-
CANSVGQGNEKLFF
>-|TRBV4-2|-|TRBJ2-7
TGTACCAGCAGCCAAGGACGGGGTCTCTACGAGCACTACTTC
CTSSQGRGLYEHYF
>-|TRBV4-2|-|TRBJ2-6
TGTGCCACCAGCCAAGATGGGGGTTCTGGGTCCAACGTCCTGACTTTC
CATSQDGGSGSNVLTF
>-|TRBV28|-|TRBJ2-1
TGTGCCAGTAAAGCCAAGAGCTCCTACAATGAGCAGTTCTTC
CASKAKSSYNEQFF
>-|TRBV29-1|-|TRBJ1-2
TGCAGCGTAATTTCCCCTGGAGCCAATGTAGGTAGCTATGGCTACACCTTC
CSVISPGANVGSYGYTF
>-|TRBV28|TRBD2|TRBJ2-1
TGTGCTAGCAATTTCAAGCGGGGGATTGGTGGTGAGCAGTTCTTC
CASNFKRGIGGEQFF
>-|TRBV11-2|-|TRBJ2-7
TGTCCGAGCAGCTTAGATGGAGGGGGCAGGTACGAGCAGTACTTC
CPSSLDGGGRYEQYF
>-|TRBV6-5|TRBD1|TRBJ2-6
TGTGCCAGCAGATTCTCCGGGACAGTTGGCTCTGGAGCCAACGTCCTGACTTTC
CASRFSGTVGSGANVLTF
>-|TRBV4-3|-|TRBJ2-2
TGCGCCAGCAGCCAAGACCCAGGGAGTAACGGGATGGACGGGGAGCTGTTTTTT
CASSQDPGSNGMDGELFF
>-|TRBV6-2/TRBV6-3|-|TRBJ1-1
TGTACCAGCCGGCCTTTTGTGGGACAAAGAAAAGAAGCTTTCTTT
CTSRPFVGQRKEAFF
>-|TRBV6-5|-|TRBJ2-5
TGTGCCAGCAGTCACAAGGTTGGGGGCCAAGAGACCCAGTACTTT
CASSHKVGGQETQYF
>-|TRBV4-2|-|TRBJ1-4
TGTGCCAGCAGCCAAGTACCCTTGGGGGTAGCTAATGGAAAACCGTTTTTT
CASSQVPLGVANGKPFF
>-|TRBV10-2|-|TRBJ1-5
TGCGCAAGCAGTGAGTCTGACAGGCAGAATCAGCCCCAGCATTTT
CASSESDRQNQPQHF
>-|TRBV5-5|-|TRBJ2-7
TGTGCCAGCATCTTGGCTGTGACCGGGGACACCTACGAGCAGTACTTC
CASILAVTGDTYEQYF
>-|TRBV11-3|TRBD1|TRBJ2-3
TGTGTCAGCAGCCCAGGACAGGGAGCCTCAGATACGCAGTATTTT
CVSSPGQGASDTQYF